This is a list of T cell receptor beta chains from one sample in a study of control samples from healthy donors and cancer patients. TCRdb's table, derived via immunoSEQ multiplex PCR, lists solely in-frame clones and lacks some. The repertoire has roughly 41,000 clones, about 94% of them found once; the top ten carry roughly 25%. The specimen was blood. These receptor sequences come from a man aged 55 to 70 in good health. CDR3s include the opening cysteine and the closing phenylalanine or tryptophan. The D gene is left open where the match is weak. A clone size is listed for some rows: how often the clone was seen (once, few, many), or a class if it is expanded.

>NA|TRBV11-2|NA|TRBJ2-7
TGTGCCAGCAGCTTACTTCGAGATCCCTACGAGCAGTACTTC
CASSLLRDPYEQYF
>NA|TRBV14|NA|TRBJ2-7
TGTGCCAGCAGCCACAGGGTCATGGGCGAGCAGTACTTC
CASSHRVMGEQYF
>NA|TRBV10-3|NA|TRBJ1-1
TGTGCCATCAGCCCCGCGGGGGGTGACACTGAAGCTTTCTTT
CAISPAGGDTEAFF
>TRBD2|TRBV2|NA|TRBJ2-7
TGTGCCAGCCACTTGGGACTAGCCACCTACGAGCAGTACTTC
CASHLGLATYEQYF
>TRBD1|TRBV5-4|NA|TRBJ1-2
TGTGCCAGCAGCGCGGCTGGGACAGGGGTTGACTATGGCTACACCTTC
CASSAAGTGVDYGYTF
>NA|TRBV2|NA|TRBJ1-2
TGTGCCAGCAGTGAAGGGGCAGACTATGGCTACACCTTC
CASSEGADYGYTF
>NA|TRBV25-1|NA|TRBJ1-3
TGTGCCAGCAGTGCTCCCGGGAGGAACACCATATATTTT
CASSAPGRNTIYF
>TRBD1|TRBV29-1|once|TRBJ1-5
TGCAGCGTTCCGACAGGGGATAATCAGCCCCAGCATTTT
CSVPTGDNQPQHF
>NA|TRBV7-8|once|TRBJ2-1
TGTGCCAGCAGCATAGAAGATGAGCAGTTCTTC
CASSIEDEQFF
>NA|TRBV5-1|NA|TRBJ2-5
TGCGCCAGCAGTCTGCCTGAACTCCAGATACACTCGGAGACCCAGTACTTC
CASSLPELQIHSETQYF
>NA|TRBV18|NA|TRBJ2-4
TGTGCCAGCTCACCACTTGGAGGGAGAAACATTCAGTACTTC
CASSPLGGRNIQYF
>NA|TRBV29-1|once|TRBJ1-1
TGCAGCGTTGTATGGGGGGGCAATACTGAAGCTTTCTTT
CSVVWGGNTEAFF
>TRBD1|TRBV11-3|once|TRBJ2-7
TGTGCCAGCAGCTTACGGGGACAGGGGGGCTACGAGCAGTACTTC
CASSLRGQGGYEQYF
>NA|TRBV2|NA|TRBJ2-3
TGTGCCAGCAGTGGAGAAAGACAGGATACGCAGTATTTT
CASSGERQDTQYF
>NA|TRBV19|NA|TRBJ1-6
TGTGCCAGTAGTCCTTCACCCACTTTCAAGAATTCACCCCTCCACTTT
CASSPSPTFKNSPLHF
>NA|TRBV18|NA|TRBJ2-7
TGTGCCAGCTCACAGATAACCCGACAGTCCGAGCAGTACTTC
CASSQITRQSEQYF
>NA|TRBV29-1|NA|TRBJ2-5
TGCAGCGTTGTCGTCGAGTGGCGAGAGACCCAGTACTTC
CSVVVEWRETQYF
>NA|TRBV6-1|NA|TRBJ1-6
TGTGCCAGCAGTGAAGTTCGGAATTCACCCCTCCACTTT
CASSEVRNSPLHF
>NA|TRBV11-3|NA|TRBJ2-4
TGTGCCAGCAGCTTAGGCGGGCTAGCCCAAAACATTCAGTACTTC
CASSLGGLAQNIQYF
>NA|TRBV19|NA|TRBJ1-5
TGTGCCAGTAGTATAATCACAGGGATTGGGCAGCCCCAGCATTTT
CASSIITGIGQPQHF
>NA|TRBV27|NA|TRBJ2-5
TGTGCCAGCAGTCGCGTACAAGGGGAGACCCAGTACTTC
CASSRVQGETQYF
>NA|TRBV3-1/TRBV3-2|NA|TRBJ2-5
TGTGCCAGCAGCCAGATACAAGAGACCCAGTACTTC
CASSQIQETQYF
>TRBD1|TRBV25-1|NA|TRBJ2-7
TGTGCCAGCAGTGACTACAGCCGGGACAGGGGCTACGAGCAGTACTTC
CASSDYSRDRGYEQYF
>NA|TRBV19|once|TRBJ2-1
TGTGCCAGTAGCACGGACCTCGCCAATGAGCAGTTCTTC
CASSTDLANEQFF
>NA|TRBV19|NA|TRBJ1-6
TGTGCCAGTAGTATAGTTCCAGTGGGGAATTCACCCCTCCACTTT
CASSIVPVGNSPLHF
>TRBD1|TRBV2|NA|TRBJ1-2
TGTGCCAGCCGGGCGAGGACAGGGCTCAACTATGGCTACACCTTC
CASRARTGLNYGYTF
>NA|TRBV27|few|TRBJ2-1
TGTGCCAGCAGTTTTCGGCGCTCCACGGGAGTTTTGTACAATGAGCAGTTCTTC
CASSFRRSTGVLYNEQFF
>NA|TRBV10-1|NA|TRBJ2-1
TGCGCCAGCAGTGAGAGTGGCGTGTCACTACATGAGCAGTTCTTC
CASSESGVSLHEQFF
>NA|TRBV5-1|NA|TRBJ2-7
TGCGCCAGCAGCCAGCTACAGGGTAACGAGCAGTACTTC
CASSQLQGNEQYF
>TRBD1|TRBV18|NA|TRBJ1-6
TGTGCCAGCTCACTGATGAGGACAGGGGAGAATTCACCCCTCCACTTT
CASSLMRTGENSPLHF
>NA|TRBV1|once|TRBJ2-7
TGCACCAGCAGCCAACCTAGCAGAGGCCCGGGGGAGCAGTACTTC
CTSSQPSRGPGEQYF
>NA|TRBV3-1/TRBV3-2|NA|TRBJ2-5
TGTGCCAGCAGCCAAGTAGGGCGTTGGGAGACCCAGTACTTC
CASSQVGRWETQYF
>NA|TRBV14|few|TRBJ1-2
TGTGCCAGCAGCCAATTGATTATGGACTATGGCTACACCTTC
CASSQLIMDYGYTF
>NA|TRBV29-1|NA|TRBJ2-1
TGCAGCGTTGAATCTACTTCCTACAATGAGCAGTTCTTC
CSVESTSYNEQFF
>NA|TRBV27|NA|TRBJ1-4
TGTGCCAGCAGTTTGATAGGATCCGCAACTAATGAAAAACTGTTTTTT
CASSLIGSATNEKLFF
>TRBD2|TRBV28|NA|TRBJ2-3
TGTGCCAGCAGTCCTGGGACTAGCGGGAGGGCCGGCACAGATACGCAGTATTTT
CASSPGTSGRAGTDTQYF
>TRBD1|TRBV5-1|NA|TRBJ2-1
TGCGCCAGCAGCTTGGGACAGGGTAATGAGCAGTTCTTC
CASSLGQGNEQFF
>TRBD2|TRBV18|NA|TRBJ2-1
TGTGCCAGCTCACCACTCCTGACTAGCGGGAGCGAAAATGAGCAGTTCTTC
CASSPLLTSGSENEQFF
>NA|TRBV28|NA|TRBJ2-7
TGTGCCAGCAGATTTTCCCCAGCGGAGAGCTCCTACGAGCAGTACTTC
CASRFSPAESSYEQYF
>TRBD1|TRBV11-2|NA|TRBJ2-4
TGTGCCAGCAGCTTTACGGGACAGAAAAACATTCAGTACTTC
CASSFTGQKNIQYF
>TRBD2|TRBV25-1|NA|TRBJ2-1
TGTGCCAGCAATCTAGCGGGAGTAGTAAATGAGCAGTTCTTC
CASNLAGVVNEQFF
>TRBD2|TRBV7-2|NA|TRBJ2-1
TGTGCCAGCAGCTTAGGGACTAGCGGATTTGAGCAGTTCTTC
CASSLGTSGFEQFF
>TRBD2|TRBV7-3|NA|TRBJ2-3
TGTGCCAGCAGCCCCAGAGGGTTAACGGGAGGGGCCACAGATACGCAGTATTTT
CASSPRGLTGGATDTQYF
>TRBD2|TRBV18|once|TRBJ2-5
TGTGCCAGCTCACCTGTGCTAGCGGGAGCAGAGACCCAGTACTTC
CASSPVLAGAETQYF
>NA|TRBV7-8|NA|TRBJ2-7
TGTGCCAGCAGCTTAGTAGACGGGACCGAGACGTACGAGCAGTACTTC
CASSLVDGTETYEQYF
>NA|TRBV11-2|NA|TRBJ1-2
TGTGCCAGCAGCTATTCTCCAGGAGCTGGCTACACCTTC
CASSYSPGAGYTF
>TRBD2|TRBV28|NA|TRBJ2-4
TGTGCCAGCAGTTTAACCTACACGGGACTAGCGGGGGTGCTAGCCAAAAACATTCAGTACTTC
CASSLTYTGLAGVLAKNIQYF
>NA|TRBV12-3/TRBV12-4|few|TRBJ2-7
TGTGCCAGCAGTTTAGGGGGGAGAGACGAGCAGTACTTC
CASSLGGRDEQYF
>NA|TRBV7-3|once|TRBJ2-2
TGTGCCAGCAGCGGACGGGACGGTACGAACACCGGGGAGCTGTTTTTT
CASSGRDGTNTGELFF
>NA|TRBV15|NA|TRBJ2-7
TGTGCCACCAGCAGAGATCTGGTGGGGGAGCAGTACTTC
CATSRDLVGEQYF
>NA|TRBV12-3/TRBV12-4|NA|TRBJ1-1
TGTGCCAGCAGTTTACTATCGAACACTGAAGCTTTCTTT
CASSLLSNTEAFF
>NA|TRBV21-1|NA|TRBJ1-5
TGTGCCAGCAGCAAAAAAGCTCCGCCCCAGCATTTT
CASSKKAPPQHF
>TRBD1|TRBV7-9|NA|TRBJ2-3
TGTGCCAGCAGCTGGGACAGCCACACAGATACGCAGTATTTT
CASSWDSHTDTQYF
>NA|TRBV6-4|NA|TRBJ2-3
TGTGCCAGCAGTGACTCGATGGCCGGAGATACGCAGTATTTT
CASSDSMAGDTQYF
>TRBD1|TRBV4-1|NA|TRBJ1-4
TGCGCCAGCAGCCGCTTCGGCTCCGGGACAGGGAATGAAAAACTGTTTTTT
CASSRFGSGTGNEKLFF
>TRBD2|TRBV9|NA|TRBJ2-3
TGTGCCAGCAGCAGGGCGGGAGGGTACACAGATACGCAGTATTTT
CASSRAGGYTDTQYF
>TRBD1|TRBV10-2|once|TRBJ2-7
TGCGCCAGCAGTGAGGTGGCCGGGACAGGGCCCTACGAGCAGTACTTC
CASSEVAGTGPYEQYF
>NA|TRBV12-3/TRBV12-4|NA|TRBJ2-7
TGTGCCAGCAGTAACAGGGACCACGAGCAGTACTTC
CASSNRDHEQYF